Included here is one TCR beta chain sequence, with context. This sample stems from a study of blood T cell repertoires in COVID-19. Sequencing used immunoSEQ multiplex PCR; TCRdb keeps in-frame clones, though not all of them. The sample yields about 74,000 clones, 80% to 90% seen once. The specimen was peripheral blood. The sequence was collected from a woman older than 75 with active or convalescent COVID-19.

The chain's CDR3 is CASSLAAGVSQPQHF. Written as DNA, the CDR3 is TGTGCCAGCAGCTTGGCCGCAGGGGTCAGTCAGCCCCAGCATTTT. V usage is TRBV5-6 and J usage is TRBJ1-5, with TRBD1 as a possible D gene (6 bases). CDR3 length: 15 residues. Germline lookup yields CDR1 SGHDT and CDR2 YYEEEE. The V end was cut by 0 bases, the J end by 6 bases, with 13 bases between.